These 15 T cell receptor beta chains were all obtained from the same sample, sequenced in a study of identical twins. TCRdb reanalysed the 5' RACE reads using MiXCR and keeps one entry per CDR3 protein. This sample yields around 470,000 distinct CDR3 sequences, of which 13% to 15% are seen a single time; about 0.53% belongs to the top ten. The same data also went into a second study, on yellow fever vaccine responses in identical twins.

The specimen was CD4+ T cells sorted from blood. Receptor source: a woman aged 18 to 35 in good health.

In its sample, this clonotype was seen a few times. The chain joins TRBV7-9 to TRBJ1-1; TRBD1 matches at 7 bases. CDR1 is SEHNR and CDR2 is FQNEAQ in the germline V gene (reference sequence). The CDR3 length is 15 residues. V shed 5 bases, J shed 4 bases, and the junction held 10 bases outside the gene matches. As DNA, the CDR3 is TGTGCCAGCAGCCTAAGACAGGGTGGTGGCACTGAAGCTTTCTTT. This encodes CASSLRQGGGTEAFF.

This rearrangement joins TRBV5-1 to TRBJ1-2; D possibly corresponds to TRBD1 (5 bases). The CDR3 spans 17 residues. V lost 0 bases and J lost 0, with 15 bases in between. Germline CDR1 and CDR2: SGHRS and YFSETQ. DNA for the CDR3: TGCGCCAGCAGCTTGGTATCCGGGGGTGCTCCTAACTATGGCTACACCTTC. This translates into CASSLVSGGAPNYGYTF.

The sample holds a few counts of this clonotype. The V gene is TRBV5-1, the J gene TRBJ1-6; the D is unclear. The CDR3 spans 13 residues. The germline V gene has CDR1 SGHRS and CDR2 YFSETQ. V lost 4 bases and J 5 bases, leaving 7 bases between the germline ends. The CDR3 nucleotides read TGCGCCAGCAGCCCCGAAAATAATTCACCCCTCCACTTT. It specifies CASSPENNSPLHF.

The chain is built from TRBV20-1 and TRBJ2-5; unclear D gene. This CDR3 comprises 13 residues. The V end was cut by 4 bases, the J end by 3 bases, with 12 bases between. Germline V gives CDR1 DFQATT, CDR2 SNEGSKA (reference sequence). The CDR3 nucleotides are TGCAGTGCTAAGACTGGGTATGAAGAGACCCAGTACTTC. The encoded protein is CSAKTGYEETQYF.

V usage is TRBV15 and J usage is TRBJ2-1; 10 positions match TRBD2. Trimming cost V 4 bases and J 6 bases; bases outside gene matches: 6. The CDR3 spans 15 residues. CDR1 is LNHNV, CDR2 YYDKDF, per germline (reference sequence). This CDR3 reads CATSKLAGMINEQFF. CDR3 sequence (DNA): TGTGCCACCAGCAAACTAGCGGGAATGATCAATGAGCAGTTCTTC.

This clonotype was recorded a few times. J is TRBJ1-2 and V is TRBV29-1; D gene uncertain. Germline values: CDR1 SQVTM, CDR2 ANQGSEA. V gave up 5 bases and J gave up 3 bases, with 10 bases separating them. This CDR3 spans 12 amino acids. In DNA, the CDR3 is TGCAGCGTTCAAGGGCGCGACTATGGCTACACCTTC. It encodes CSVQGRDYGYTF. Complete variable domain (other parts from reference TRBV29-1 and TRBJ1-2): SAVISQKPSRDICQRGTSLTIQCQVDSQVTMMFWYRQQPGQSLTLIATANQGSEATYESGFVIDKFPISRPNLTFSTLTVSNMSPEDSSIYLCSVQGRDYGYTFGSGTRLTVV.

The V call is TRBV7-9, the J call TRBJ2-2, with TRBD2 matching 13 bases. Germline CDR1 is SEHNR and CDR2 is FQNEAQ (reference sequence). Trimming at V came to 1 base and at J to 7 bases, leaving 6 bases not matched to a gene. This CDR3 contains 17 residues. The CDR3 coding sequence is TGTGCCAGCAGCTTAGGTGGACTAGCGGGAGACAACGGGGAGCTGTTTTTT. Translation gives CASSLGGLAGDNGELFF.

This clonotype was detected only a few times. This rearrangement joins TRBV7-3 to TRBJ2-5; D perhaps matches TRBD2 (5 bases). Germline V gives CDR1 SGHTA, CDR2 FQGTGA. Trimming stripped 6 bases from V and 4 bases from J, with 18 bases between. This CDR3 contains 15 residues. The CDR3 spells CASSFYGGRGETQYF. As DNA, the CDR3 is TGTGCCAGCAGTTTCTATGGAGGACGTGGAGAGACCCAGTACTTC. Based on the CDR3 plus reference TRBV7-3 and TRBJ2-5, the full variable domain is GAGVSQTPSNKVTEKGKYVELRCDPISGHTALYWYRQSLGQGPEFLIYFQGTGAADDSGLPNDRFFAVRPEGSVSTLKIQRTERGDSAVYLCASSFYGGRGETQYFGPGTRLLVL.

J is TRBJ2-2 and V is TRBV15; D may match TRBD1 or TRBD2 (5 bases each). The CDR3 totals 14 residues. CDR1 and CDR2 (germline): LNHNV, YYDKDF (reference sequence). With 0 bases removed from V and 6 bases from J, the gap between germline ends came to 8 bases. DNA for the CDR3: TGTGCCACCAGCAGAGATAAGGGACCCGGGGAGCTGTTTTTT. Protein: CATSRDKGPGELFF.

This clonotype has a handful of counts. The genes are TRBV7-2 and TRBJ1-2; 7 bases are shared with TRBD1. V lost 5 bases to trimming and J lost 0 bases; unmatched junction nucleotides: 6. The CDR3 runs to 15 residues. In germline, CDR1 is SGHTA, CDR2 FQGNSA. The CDR3 coding sequence is TGTGCCAGCAGCGTCCGGGACAGCCCTAACTATGGCTACACCTTC. Protein: CASSVRDSPNYGYTF.

The V gene is TRBV28, the J gene TRBJ2-7, with TRBD1 identical over 7 bases. The CDR3 is 14 amino acids. V gave up 6 bases and J gave up 1 base; unmatched junction bases: 6. Germline V lookup: CDR1 MDHEN, CDR2 SYDVKM. The CDR3 nucleotides are TGTGCCAGCAGACCAGCAGGGGGATCCTACGAGCAGTACTTC. Translating gives CASRPAGGSYEQYF.

This clonotype was picked up a small number of times. This rearrangement joins TRBV20-1 to TRBJ2-2; D gene ambiguous. Germline CDR1 and CDR2: DFQATT and SNEGSKA (reference sequence). The CDR3 is made up of 13 amino acids. V was shortened by 3 bases and J by 4 bases, with 9 bases between the two germline ends. Written as DNA, the CDR3 is TGCAGTGCTAGGGGAACCCGCACCGGGGAGCTGTTTTTT. Its translation is CSARGTRTGELFF.

V and J are TRBV27 and TRBJ2-3, with TRBD2 matching over 13 bases. J lost 1 base, V lost 3 bases, and 10 bases had no gene match. Looked up from germline, CDR1 is MNHEY and CDR2 is SMNVEV (reference sequence). The CDR3 sequence is 19 residues long. The CDR3: CASSFQGRTSGGGTDTQYF. The CDR3 DNA reads as TGTGCCAGCAGTTTCCAGGGAAGGACTAGCGGGGGAGGCACAGATACGCAGTATTTT.

The V and J genes are TRBV10-3 and TRBJ2-2; 13 positions match TRBD2. This CDR3 has 17 amino acids. Germline V gene lookup returns CDR1 ENHRY and CDR2 SYGVKD. V lost 3 bases, J lost 4 bases, and 5 bases stayed unmatched. CDR3 in amino acids: CAISEGTSGTATGELFF. The CDR3 DNA is TGTGCCATCAGTGAAGGGACTAGCGGGACGGCCACCGGGGAGCTGTTTTTT.

J is TRBJ1-1 and V is TRBV7-8; D gene uncertain. The CDR3 is made up of 11 amino acids. Looked up from germline, CDR1 is SGHVS and CDR2 is FQNEAQ. Trimming left V 5 bases short and J 8 bases short, with 9 bases between. The CDR3 loop is CASSLNSEAFF. CDR3 DNA sequence: TGTGCCAGCAGCCTTAATTCCGAAGCTTTCTTT.